A selection of T cell receptor beta chains follows, all from one sample in a study of OX40 agonist ivuxolimab in advanced cancers. Clones were sequenced by immunoSEQ multiplex PCR, and TCRdb holds only the in-frame ones, with some missing. Of approximately 70,000 clones listed, about 93% are singletons. The source material was CD4+ or CD8+ T cells sorted from blood, sampled in a trial of the OX40 agonist ivuxolimab. The receptors derive from an adult with an advanced solid tumor such as melanoma, head and neck, liver or kidney cancer. Each CDR3 is given with its conserved first and last residue. A D gene is named only where the DNA matches it firmly. Clone size appears in some rows only: once, few, many, or a class for an expanded clone.

D: .; J: TRBJ1-1; V: TRBV11-2; size: .; CDR3: CASSLDNTEAFF; DNA: TGTGCCAGCAGCTTGGACAACACTGAAGCTTTCTTT
D: TRBD2; J: TRBJ2-2; V: TRBV5-1; size: .; CDR3: CASSTASGSVNTGELFF; DNA: TGCGCCAGCAGCACCGCGAGCGGGAGCGTGAACACCGGGGAGCTGTTTTTT
D: TRBD2; J: TRBJ2-3; V: TRBV5-1; size: .; CDR3: CASSPGTSVWDTQYF; DNA: TGCGCCAGCAGCCCAGGGACTAGCGTCTGGGATACGCAGTATTTT
D: .; J: TRBJ2-4; V: TRBV18; size: .; CDR3: CASSPLDGADIQYF; DNA: TGTGCCAGCTCACCACTGGACGGGGCAGACATTCAGTACTTC
D: .; J: TRBJ1-2; V: TRBV6-1; size: few; CDR3: CASSETGLLSNYGYTF; DNA: TGTGCCAGCAGTGAAACAGGACTACTCTCTAACTATGGCTACACCTTC
D: .; J: TRBJ2-5; V: TRBV7-2; size: .; CDR3: CASSLVGGLQQETQYF; DNA: TGTGCCAGCAGCTTAGTCGGGGGCCTTCAACAAGAGACCCAGTACTTC
D: .; J: TRBJ2-7; V: TRBV6-1; size: .; CDR3: CASSEATGGAYEQYF; DNA: TGTGCCAGCAGTGAAGCAACGGGTGGGGCCTACGAGCAGTACTTC
D: TRBD1; J: TRBJ1-1; V: TRBV7-9; size: .; CDR3: CASSRGTGVTEAFF; DNA: TGTGCCAGCAGCCGAGGGACAGGGGTAACTGAAGCTTTCTTT
D: .; J: TRBJ2-1; V: TRBV25-1; size: .; CDR3: CASSQVGGGAHNEQFF; DNA: TGTGCCAGCAGTCAAGTAGGCGGGGGCGCTCACAATGAGCAGTTCTTC
D: .; J: TRBJ1-1; V: TRBV6-5; size: .; CDR3: CATRPVMNTEAFF; DNA: TGTGCCACCCGACCCGTGATGAACACTGAAGCTTTCTTT
D: .; J: TRBJ2-3; V: TRBV11-3; size: .; CDR3: CASSSRGSGTDTQYF; DNA: TGTGCCAGCAGCTCTCGCGGTAGCGGCACAGATACGCAGTATTTT
D: .; J: TRBJ2-1; V: TRBV7-6; size: .; CDR3: CASSQRLDNEQFF; DNA: TGTGCCAGCAGTCAGAGACTAGACAATGAGCAGTTCTTC
D: .; J: TRBJ1-4; V: TRBV5-6; size: .; CDR3: CASSIQGEEKLFF; DNA: TGTGCCAGCAGCATACAGGGCGAAGAAAAACTGTTTTTT
D: .; J: TRBJ2-7; V: TRBV11-3; size: .; CDR3: CASSEMGGTEQYF; DNA: TGTGCCAGCAGCGAGATGGGGGGAACCGAGCAGTACTTC
D: TRBD1; J: TRBJ1-6; V: TRBV9; size: .; CDR3: CASSTRDSSYNSPLHF; DNA: TGTGCCAGCAGCACGAGGGACAGCTCCTATAATTCACCCCTCCACTTT
D: .; J: TRBJ1-1; V: TRBV11-2; size: .; CDR3: CASSLVGQANTEAFF; DNA: TGTGCCAGCAGCTTAGTGGGGCAGGCGAACACTGAAGCTTTCTTT
D: .; J: TRBJ2-1; V: TRBV5-1; size: .; CDR3: CASSLLPRLPVNYNEQFF; DNA: TGCGCCAGCAGCTTGTTACCTCGACTCCCAGTGAACTACAATGAGCAGTTCTTC
D: TRBD1; J: TRBJ1-2; V: TRBV29-1; size: .; CDR3: CSVDRDFGGYTF; DNA: TGCAGCGTAGACAGGGACTTCGGTGGCTACACCTTC
D: .; J: TRBJ2-3; V: TRBV5-4; size: .; CDR3: CASRSRGSTDTQYF; DNA: TGTGCCAGCAGGTCCAGGGGTAGCACAGATACGCAGTATTTT
D: TRBD2; J: TRBJ2-1; V: TRBV27; size: .; CDR3: CASSSGLAGVTLNEQFF; DNA: TGTGCCAGCAGTTCAGGACTAGCGGGAGTAACACTGAATGAGCAGTTCTTC
D: .; J: TRBJ2-3; V: TRBV7-2; size: .; CDR3: CASIRTSSTDTQYF; DNA: TGTGCCAGCATCCGAACTTCCAGCACAGATACGCAGTATTTT
D: TRBD1; J: TRBJ1-2; V: TRBV7-9; size: .; CDR3: CASSARQGDGYTF; DNA: TGTGCCAGCAGCGCACGACAGGGGGATGGCTACACCTTC
D: .; J: TRBJ1-5; V: TRBV19; size: once; CDR3: CASSIAGGGQPQHF; DNA: TGTGCCAGTAGTATAGCGGGGGGAGGCCAGCCCCAGCATTTT
D: TRBD1; J: TRBJ1-4; V: TRBV4-2; size: .; CDR3: CASSPMTGAEKLFF; DNA: TGTGCCAGCAGCCCCATGACAGGGGCGGAAAAACTGTTTTTT
D: .; J: TRBJ2-5; V: TRBV29-1; size: .; CDR3: CSVEQGGWETQYF; DNA: TGCAGCGTAGAACAGGGCGGGTGGGAGACCCAGTACTTC
D: .; J: TRBJ2-3; V: TRBV6-5; size: .; CDR3: CASSYLTGIGTDTQYF; DNA: TGTGCCAGCAGTTACTTGACAGGTATCGGCACAGATACGCAGTATTTT
D: TRBD1; J: TRBJ1-1; V: TRBV19; size: .; CDR3: CASSDRDMNTEAFF; DNA: TGTGCCAGCTCCGACAGGGACATGAACACTGAAGCTTTCTTT
D: .; J: TRBJ2-4; V: TRBV19; size: .; CDR3: CASSIVSGLAVNHKNIQYF; DNA: TGTGCCAGTAGTATAGTCTCTGGGCTAGCAGTTAACCACAAAAACATTCAGTACTTC
D: .; J: TRBJ2-5; V: TRBV5-1; size: .; CDR3: CASSSQETQYF; DNA: TGCGCCAGCAGCTCCCAAGAGACCCAGTACTTC
D: .; J: TRBJ2-3; V: TRBV5-5; size: .; CDR3: CASRPKPGQPQDTQYF; DNA: TGTGCCAGCAGACCCAAACCGGGACAACCACAAGATACGCAGTATTTT
D: TRBD2; J: TRBJ2-1; V: TRBV19; size: .; CDR3: CASSIGSGRARPDEQFF; DNA: TGTGCCAGTAGTATTGGTAGCGGGAGGGCCAGGCCGGATGAGCAGTTCTTC
D: .; J: TRBJ1-1; V: TRBV5-1; size: .; CDR3: CASSLISGWVNTEAFF; DNA: TGCGCCAGCAGCTTGATTAGCGGGTGGGTGAACACTGAAGCTTTCTTT
D: TRBD1; J: TRBJ1-5; V: TRBV10-3; size: few; CDR3: CAISPDRANQPQHF; DNA: TGTGCCATCAGCCCGGACAGGGCCAATCAGCCCCAGCATTTT
D: .; J: TRBJ2-5; V: TRBV7-9; size: .; CDR3: CASSSHQETQYF; DNA: TGTGCCAGCAGCTCCCACCAAGAGACCCAGTACTTC
D: TRBD1; J: TRBJ1-2; V: TRBV6-5; size: .; CDR3: CASSRPDRAGYTF; DNA: TGTGCCAGCAGCCGGCCCGACAGGGCTGGCTACACCTTC
D: TRBD2; J: TRBJ2-1; V: TRBV12-5; size: .; CDR3: CASGPTAVSGVYNEQFF; DNA: TGTGCTAGTGGTCCGACCGCCGTTAGCGGGGTATACAATGAGCAGTTCTTC
D: TRBD1; J: TRBJ1-1; V: TRBV27; size: .; CDR3: CASSSLGGPNTEAFF; DNA: TGTGCCAGCAGTTCCCTAGGGGGCCCGAACACTGAAGCTTTCTTT
D: .; J: TRBJ2-4; V: TRBV19; size: few; CDR3: CASIGPFPKNIQYF; DNA: TGTGCCAGCATTGGACCCTTCCCCAAAAACATTCAGTACTTC
D: TRBD1; J: TRBJ2-5; V: TRBV5-1; size: .; CDR3: CASSLIGTGASQETQYF; DNA: TGCGCCAGCAGCCTAATAGGGACAGGGGCCTCCCAAGAGACCCAGTACTTC
D: TRBD1; J: TRBJ1-2; V: TRBV19; size: .; CDR3: CARRDRLNYGYTF; DNA: TGTGCCAGACGGGACAGGCTTAACTATGGCTACACCTTC
D: .; J: TRBJ1-5; V: TRBV30; size: .; CDR3: CAWSVPGSGNQPQHF; DNA: TGTGCCTGGAGTGTACCAGGCAGCGGGAATCAGCCCCAGCATTTT
D: .; J: TRBJ1-2; V: TRBV14; size: .; CDR3: CASSPGLDYGYTF; DNA: TGTGCCAGCAGCCCGGGGCTAGACTATGGCTACACCTTC
D: .; J: TRBJ1-1; V: TRBV5-1; size: .; CDR3: CASGEDGSNTEAFF; DNA: TGCGCCAGCGGTGAGGACGGATCGAACACTGAAGCTTTCTTT
D: .; J: TRBJ2-7; V: TRBV7-9; size: .; CDR3: CASSSGVGEQYF; DNA: TGTGCCAGCAGTTCCGGGGTCGGAGAGCAGTACTTC
D: .; J: TRBJ2-5; V: TRBV19; size: .; CDR3: CASSLDGYQETQYF; DNA: TGTGCCAGTAGTCTGGACGGGTACCAAGAGACCCAGTACTTC
D: .; J: TRBJ1-5; V: TRBV10-2; size: once; CDR3: CASTDSSNQPQHF; DNA: TGCGCCAGCACTGACAGCAGCAATCAGCCCCAGCATTTT
D: TRBD1; J: TRBJ1-1; V: TRBV6-5; size: .; CDR3: CASSRTGVTEAFF; DNA: TGTGCCAGCAGCCGGACAGGAGTCACTGAAGCTTTCTTT
D: TRBD2; J: TRBJ2-7; V: TRBV7-9; size: .; CDR3: CAGPRQGLASTYEQYF; DNA: TGTGCCGGACCTCGACAGGGACTAGCAAGTACCTACGAGCAGTACTTC
D: TRBD1; J: TRBJ1-1; V: TRBV6-5; size: .; CDR3: CASSYPGQGRTEAFF; DNA: TGTGCCAGCAGTTACCCCGGACAGGGGAGGACTGAAGCTTTCTTT
D: TRBD2; J: TRBJ2-7; V: TRBV6-6; size: .; CDR3: CASSPGTSGPYEQYF; DNA: TGTGCCAGCAGTCCCGGGACTAGCGGGCCCTACGAGCAGTACTTC
D: TRBD1; J: TRBJ1-1; V: TRBV27; size: .; CDR3: CASSWTGLNTEAFF; DNA: TGTGCCAGCAGCTGGACAGGGCTGAACACTGAAGCTTTCTTT
D: .; J: TRBJ2-3; V: TRBV7-6; size: .; CDR3: CASSLVPPGPLHLASTDTQYF; DNA: TGTGCCAGCAGCTTAGTTCCCCCGGGACCATTACACCTCGCTAGCACAGATACGCAGTATTTT
D: .; J: TRBJ2-1; V: TRBV20-1; size: .; CDR3: CSASWDQQFF; DNA: TGCAGTGCTAGTTGGGATCAGCAGTTCTTC
D: TRBD2; J: TRBJ2-7; V: TRBV7-9; size: .; CDR3: CASSTSGGGYEQYF; DNA: TGTGCCAGCAGCACCAGCGGGGGCGGCTACGAGCAGTACTTC
D: .; J: TRBJ1-1; V: TRBV5-1; size: .; CDR3: CASSSPPGQPPLDTEAFF; DNA: TGCGCCAGCAGTTCACCACCCGGACAGCCTCCCCTAGACACTGAAGCTTTCTTT
D: TRBD2; J: TRBJ2-7; V: TRBV11-2; size: .; CDR3: CASSLSDAGGGEQYF; DNA: TGTGCCAGCAGCTTAAGTGATGCGGGAGGGGGCGAGCAGTACTTC
D: TRBD2; J: TRBJ2-1; V: TRBV18; size: .; CDR3: CASSPNSGLDYHEQFF; DNA: TGTGCCAGCTCACCAAACAGTGGACTAGATTACCATGAGCAGTTCTTC
D: .; J: TRBJ1-1; V: TRBV11-3; size: .; CDR3: CASPGARADTEAFF; DNA: TGTGCCAGCCCAGGGGCGAGGGCGGACACTGAAGCTTTCTTT